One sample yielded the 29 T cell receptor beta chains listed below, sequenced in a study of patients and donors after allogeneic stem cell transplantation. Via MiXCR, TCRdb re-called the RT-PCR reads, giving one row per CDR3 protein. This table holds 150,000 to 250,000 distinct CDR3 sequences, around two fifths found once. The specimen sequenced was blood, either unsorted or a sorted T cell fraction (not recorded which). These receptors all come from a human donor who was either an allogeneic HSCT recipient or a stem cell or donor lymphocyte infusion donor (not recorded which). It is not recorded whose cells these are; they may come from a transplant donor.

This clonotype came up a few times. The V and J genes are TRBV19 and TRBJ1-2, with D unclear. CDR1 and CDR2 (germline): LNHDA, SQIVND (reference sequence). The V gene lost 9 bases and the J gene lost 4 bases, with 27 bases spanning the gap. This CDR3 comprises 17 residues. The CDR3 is CARGTYPQRGKPYGYTF. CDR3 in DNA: TGTGCCAGAGGCACGTACCCCCAGCGAGGAAAACCCTATGGCTACACCTTC.

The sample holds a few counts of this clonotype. For the CDR3, the DNA is TGTGCCAGCAGTGAAACCGGACTAGCGGGACCGAACACCGGGGAGCTGTTTTTT. The encoded protein is CASSETGLAGPNTGELFF. This chain connects TRBV2 to TRBJ2-2, with TRBD2 matching 12 bases. Per the germline V gene, CDR1 is SNHLY and CDR2 is FYNNEI. The CDR3 runs 18 residues. Trimming removed 2 bases from V and 0 bases from J; junction bases left unmatched: 4. Based on the CDR3 plus reference TRBV2 and TRBJ2-2, the full variable domain is EPEVTQTPSHQVTQMGQEVILRCVPISNHLYFYWYRQILGQKVEFLVSFYNNEISEKSEIFDDQFSVERPDGSNFTLKIRSTKLEDSAMYFCASSETGLAGPNTGELFFGEGSRLTVL.

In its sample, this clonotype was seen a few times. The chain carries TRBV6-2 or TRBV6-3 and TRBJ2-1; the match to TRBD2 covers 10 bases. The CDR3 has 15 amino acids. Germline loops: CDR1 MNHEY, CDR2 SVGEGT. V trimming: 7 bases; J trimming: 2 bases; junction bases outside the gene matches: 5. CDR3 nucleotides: TGTGCCAGCAATATAGCGGGAGGAGCCTACAATGAGCAGTTCTTC. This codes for CASNIAGGAYNEQFF.

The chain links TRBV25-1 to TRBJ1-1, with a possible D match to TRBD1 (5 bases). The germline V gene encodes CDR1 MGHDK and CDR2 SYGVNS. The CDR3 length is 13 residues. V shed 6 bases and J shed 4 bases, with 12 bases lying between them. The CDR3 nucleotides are TGTGCCAGCAGCGGCCAGGGCTCCACTGAAGCTTTCTTT. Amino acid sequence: CASSGQGSTEAFF.

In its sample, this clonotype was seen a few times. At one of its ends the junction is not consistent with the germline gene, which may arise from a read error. The CDR3 spells CASSLGLKTEAFF. CDR3 DNA: TGTGCCAGCAGCTTGGGATTGAAGACTGAAGCTTTCTTT. The chain couples TRBV5-5 to TRBJ1-1; D unresolved. The CDR3 sequence is 13 residues long. Germline V gene lookup returns CDR1 SGHKS and CDR2 YYEKEE (reference sequence).

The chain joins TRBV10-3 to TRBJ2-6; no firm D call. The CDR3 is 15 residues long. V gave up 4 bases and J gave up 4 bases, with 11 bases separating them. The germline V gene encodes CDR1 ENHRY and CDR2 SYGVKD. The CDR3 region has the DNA TGTGCCATCAGTGCTTCCGTATCGGGGGCCAACGTCCTGACTTTC. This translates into CAISASVSGANVLTF.

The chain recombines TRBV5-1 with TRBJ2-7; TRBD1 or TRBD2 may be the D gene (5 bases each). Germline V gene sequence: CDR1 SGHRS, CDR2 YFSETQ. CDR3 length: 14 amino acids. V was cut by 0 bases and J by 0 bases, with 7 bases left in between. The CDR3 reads CASSLGDRSYEQYF. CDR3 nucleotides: TGCGCCAGCAGCTTGGGGGACCGCTCCTACGAGCAGTACTTC.

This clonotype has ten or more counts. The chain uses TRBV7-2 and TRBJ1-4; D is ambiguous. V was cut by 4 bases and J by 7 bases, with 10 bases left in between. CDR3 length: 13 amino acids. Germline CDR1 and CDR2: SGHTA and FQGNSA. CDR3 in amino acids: CASSYRSTEKLFF. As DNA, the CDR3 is TGTGCCAGCAGCTACCGAAGTACTGAAAAACTGTTTTTT.

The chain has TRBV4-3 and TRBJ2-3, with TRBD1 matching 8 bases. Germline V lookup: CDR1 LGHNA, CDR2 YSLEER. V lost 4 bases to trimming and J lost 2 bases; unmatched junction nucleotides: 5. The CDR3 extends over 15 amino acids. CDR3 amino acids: CASSLGQGDTDTQYF. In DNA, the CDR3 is TGCGCCAGCAGCCTAGGACAGGGAGACACAGATACGCAGTATTTT.

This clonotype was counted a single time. DNA of the CDR3: TGTGCCAGCAGTTACTCCCGCGACAGGGTCTCCTACAATGAGCAGTTCTTC. Translating it yields CASSYSRDRVSYNEQFF. The V gene is TRBV6-5, the J gene TRBJ2-1; TRBD1 matches at 7 bases. J gave up 0 bases and V 0 bases, and 5 bases lay outside the gene matches. Germline CDR1 MNHEY, CDR2 SVGAGI. This CDR3 is built from 17 residues.

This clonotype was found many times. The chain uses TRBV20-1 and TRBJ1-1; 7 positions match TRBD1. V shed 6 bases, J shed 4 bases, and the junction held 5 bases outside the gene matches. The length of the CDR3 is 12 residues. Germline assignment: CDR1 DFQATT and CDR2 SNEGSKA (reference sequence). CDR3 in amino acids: CSAQTGLTEAFF. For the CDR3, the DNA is TGCAGTGCGCAGACAGGGCTCACTGAAGCTTTCTTT.

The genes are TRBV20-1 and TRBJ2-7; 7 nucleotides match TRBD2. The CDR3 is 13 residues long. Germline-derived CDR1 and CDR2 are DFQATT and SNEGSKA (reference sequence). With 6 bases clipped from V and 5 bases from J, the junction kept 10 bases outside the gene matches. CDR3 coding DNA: TGCAGTGCACCAAGCGGGATCCCCCACGAGCAGTACTTC. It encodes CSAPSGIPHEQYF.

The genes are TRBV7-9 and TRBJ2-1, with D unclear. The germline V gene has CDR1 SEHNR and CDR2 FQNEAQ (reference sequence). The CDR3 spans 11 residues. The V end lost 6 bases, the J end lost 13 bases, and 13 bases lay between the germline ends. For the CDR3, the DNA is TGTGCCAGCAGTCGAGGACGGAGTCAGTTCTTC. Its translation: CASSRGRSQFF.

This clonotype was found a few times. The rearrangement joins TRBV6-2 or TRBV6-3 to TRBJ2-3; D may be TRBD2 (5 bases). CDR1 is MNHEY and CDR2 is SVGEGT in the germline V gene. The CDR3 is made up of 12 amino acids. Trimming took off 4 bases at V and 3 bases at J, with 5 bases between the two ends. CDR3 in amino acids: CASSSGTDTQYF. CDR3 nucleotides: TGTGCCAGCAGTTCGGGGACAGATACGCAGTATTTT.

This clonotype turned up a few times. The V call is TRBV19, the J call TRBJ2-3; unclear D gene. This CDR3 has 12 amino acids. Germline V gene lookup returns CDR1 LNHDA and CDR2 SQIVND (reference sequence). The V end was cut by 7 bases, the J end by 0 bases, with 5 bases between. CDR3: CASMESTDTQYF. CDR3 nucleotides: TGTGCCAGTATGGAGAGCACAGATACGCAGTATTTT.

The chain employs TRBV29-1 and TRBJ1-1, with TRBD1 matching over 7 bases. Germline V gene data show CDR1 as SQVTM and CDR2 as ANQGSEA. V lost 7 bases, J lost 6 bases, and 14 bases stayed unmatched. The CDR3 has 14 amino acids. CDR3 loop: CSAGEGAGGAEAFF. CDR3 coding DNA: TGCAGCGCCGGAGAGGGGGCGGGCGGCGCTGAAGCTTTCTTT.

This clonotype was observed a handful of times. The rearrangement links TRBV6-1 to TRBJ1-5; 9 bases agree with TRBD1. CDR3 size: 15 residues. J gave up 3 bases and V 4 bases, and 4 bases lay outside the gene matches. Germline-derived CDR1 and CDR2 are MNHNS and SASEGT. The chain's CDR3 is CASSGWDRDNQPQHF. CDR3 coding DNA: TGTGCCAGCAGTGGATGGGACAGGGACAATCAGCCCCAGCATTTT.

The CDR3 coding sequence is TGTGCCAGCAGCTTCTCTAGCGGGAGCCGTACCTACGAGCAGTACTTC. Its protein is CASSFSSGSRTYEQYF. This rearrangement joins TRBV7-2 to TRBJ2-7, with 10 bases fitting TRBD2. The CDR3 covers 16 residues. Unmatched junction bases numbered 7, after V lost 3 bases and J lost 2 bases. Germline lookup yields CDR1 SGHTA and CDR2 FQGNSA.

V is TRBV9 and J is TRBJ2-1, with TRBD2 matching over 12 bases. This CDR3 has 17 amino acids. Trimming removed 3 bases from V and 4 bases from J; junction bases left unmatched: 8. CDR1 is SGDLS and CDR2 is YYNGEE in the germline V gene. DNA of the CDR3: TGTGCCAGCAGCGAACGACTAGCGGGAGAGTCTTACAATGAGCAGTTCTTC. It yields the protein CASSERLAGESYNEQFF.

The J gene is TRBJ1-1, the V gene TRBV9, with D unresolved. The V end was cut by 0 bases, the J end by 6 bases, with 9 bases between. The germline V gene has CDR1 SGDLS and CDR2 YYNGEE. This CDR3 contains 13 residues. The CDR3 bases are TGTGCCAGCAGCGTAGGTCCGCGGCCTGAAGCTTTCTTT. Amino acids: CASSVGPRPEAFF.

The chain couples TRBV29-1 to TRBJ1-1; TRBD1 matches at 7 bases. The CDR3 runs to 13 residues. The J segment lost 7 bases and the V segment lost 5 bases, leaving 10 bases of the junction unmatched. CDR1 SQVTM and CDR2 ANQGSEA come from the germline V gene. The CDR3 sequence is CSVLTGRTVEAFF. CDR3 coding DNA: TGCAGCGTTTTGACAGGGCGGACCGTTGAAGCTTTCTTT.

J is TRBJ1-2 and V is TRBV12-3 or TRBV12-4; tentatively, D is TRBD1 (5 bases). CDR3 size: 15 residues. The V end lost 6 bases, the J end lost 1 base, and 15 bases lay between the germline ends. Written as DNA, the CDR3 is TGTGCCAGCAGCCCACCCGGGGGTGGTAACTATGGCTACACCTTC. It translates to CASSPPGGGNYGYTF.

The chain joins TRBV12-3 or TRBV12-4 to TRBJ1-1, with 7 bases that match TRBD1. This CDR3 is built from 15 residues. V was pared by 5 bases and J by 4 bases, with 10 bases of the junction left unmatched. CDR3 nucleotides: TGTGCCAGCAGTGGACGACAGGGCTGGGGCACTGAAGCTTTCTTT. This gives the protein CASSGRQGWGTEAFF.

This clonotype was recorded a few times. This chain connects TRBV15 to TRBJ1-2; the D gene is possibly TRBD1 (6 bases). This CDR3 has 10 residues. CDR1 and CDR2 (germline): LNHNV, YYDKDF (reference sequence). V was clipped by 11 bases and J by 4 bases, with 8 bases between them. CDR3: CAGQTYGYTF. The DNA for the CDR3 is TGTGCCGGACAGACCTATGGCTACACCTTC.

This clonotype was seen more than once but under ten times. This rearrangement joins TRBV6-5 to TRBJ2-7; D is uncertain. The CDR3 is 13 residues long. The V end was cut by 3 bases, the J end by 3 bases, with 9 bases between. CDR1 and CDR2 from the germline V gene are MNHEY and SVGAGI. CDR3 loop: CASSYSFGYEQYF. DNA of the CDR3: TGTGCCAGCAGTTATTCCTTTGGCTACGAGCAGTACTTC.

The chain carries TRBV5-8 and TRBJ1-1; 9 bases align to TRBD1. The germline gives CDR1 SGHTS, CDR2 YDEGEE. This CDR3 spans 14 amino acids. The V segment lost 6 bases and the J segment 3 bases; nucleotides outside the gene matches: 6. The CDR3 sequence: CASTLQGAYTEAFF. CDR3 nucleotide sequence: TGTGCCAGCACCCTACAGGGGGCGTACACTGAAGCTTTCTTT.

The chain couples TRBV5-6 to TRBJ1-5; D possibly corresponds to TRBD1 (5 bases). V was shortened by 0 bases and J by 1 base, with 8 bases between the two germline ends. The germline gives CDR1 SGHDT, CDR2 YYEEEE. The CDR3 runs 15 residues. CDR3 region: CASSLAWGSNQPQHF. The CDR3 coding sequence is TGTGCCAGCAGCTTGGCCTGGGGGAGCAATCAGCCCCAGCATTTT.

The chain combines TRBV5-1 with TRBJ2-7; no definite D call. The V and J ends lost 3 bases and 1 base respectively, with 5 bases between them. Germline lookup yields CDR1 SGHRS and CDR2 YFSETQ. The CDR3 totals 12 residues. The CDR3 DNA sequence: TGCGCCAGCAGCTCAGCGTCCTACGAGCAGTACTTC. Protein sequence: CASSSASYEQYF.

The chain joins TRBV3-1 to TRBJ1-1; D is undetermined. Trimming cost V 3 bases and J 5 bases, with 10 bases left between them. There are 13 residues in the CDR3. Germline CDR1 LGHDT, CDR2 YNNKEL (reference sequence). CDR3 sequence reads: CASSQSAPTEAFF. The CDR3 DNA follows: TGTGCCAGCAGCCAGTCGGCACCTACTGAAGCTTTCTTT. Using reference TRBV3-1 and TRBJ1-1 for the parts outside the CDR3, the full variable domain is DTAVSQTPKYLVTQMGNDKSIKCEQNLGHDTMYWYKQDSKKFLKIMFSYNNKELIINETVPNRFSPKSPDKAHLNLHINSLELGDSAVYFCASSQSAPTEAFFGQGTRLTVV.